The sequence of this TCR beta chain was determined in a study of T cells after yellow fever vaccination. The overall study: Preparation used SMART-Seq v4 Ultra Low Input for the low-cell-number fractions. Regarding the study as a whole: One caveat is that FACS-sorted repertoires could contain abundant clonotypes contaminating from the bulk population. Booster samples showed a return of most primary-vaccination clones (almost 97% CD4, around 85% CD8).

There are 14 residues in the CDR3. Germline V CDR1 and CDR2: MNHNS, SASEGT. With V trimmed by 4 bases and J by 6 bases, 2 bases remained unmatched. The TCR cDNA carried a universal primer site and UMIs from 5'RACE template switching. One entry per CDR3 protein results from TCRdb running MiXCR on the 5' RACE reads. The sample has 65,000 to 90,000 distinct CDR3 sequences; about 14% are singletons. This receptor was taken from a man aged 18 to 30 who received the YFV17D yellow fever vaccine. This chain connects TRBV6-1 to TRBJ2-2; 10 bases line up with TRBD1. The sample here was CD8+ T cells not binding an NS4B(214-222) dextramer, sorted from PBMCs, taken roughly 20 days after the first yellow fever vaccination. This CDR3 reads CASSGQGAAGELFF. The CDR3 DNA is TGTGCCAGCAGTGGACAGGGGGCAGCCGGGGAGCTGTTTTTT.